The T cell receptor (beta chain) described here comes from a study of CD8+ T cells in alopecia areata. Extracted from the samples, RNA was reverse transcribed into cDNA to serve as the sequencing template. Sequenced by immunoSEQ multiplex PCR; TCRdb stores in-frame clones only, minus some. Here the sample spans about 190,000 clones, 45% to 65% being singletons. Treatment denoted: oral pan-JAK inhibitor, 5-10 mg twice daily. The junction had 6 bases not matched to a gene; V was cut back by 4 bases and J by 3 bases. Germline CDR1 LGHNA, CDR2 YNFKEQ. The CDR3 contains 15 residues. Overall study results and limits: The treated group had a single nonresponder, limiting CD8+ expansion-response conclusions.

Comment on this clone: Its antigen is still unknown.

The sequences come from CD4+ T cells sorted from blood, collected at week 4, from a patient treated with tofacitinib. This sequence was found in a human donor with alopecia areata. This chain connects TRBV4-2 to TRBJ2-1, with 7 nucleotides matching TRBD2. The CDR3 DNA sequence: TGTGCCAGCAGCCTCCAGACTAGCAGCTACAATGAGCAGTTCTTC. It specifies CASSLQTSSYNEQFF.